The TCR beta chain described here comes from a study of CD8+CD57+ T cells in acquired aplastic anemia. It was genomic DNA that served as the template for profiling TCR beta VDJ and CDR3. A single record per CDR3 protein comes from TCRdb applying MiXCR to the reads. The data hold some 190,000 distinct CDR3 sequences, with 50% to 55% observed a single time. In germline, CDR1 is SGHAT, CDR2 FQNNGV. V lost 5 bases and J 6 bases, leaving 14 bases between the germline ends. The CDR3 is 14 amino acids. The sample was sorted CD4+, CD8+, or CD8+CD57+ T cells (not recorded which) from PBMCs. The TCR was taken from a human donor in good health, serving as a control. The chain carries TRBV11-2 and TRBJ2-1; D possibly corresponds to TRBD2 (5 bases). CDR3 sequence reads: CASSPRTGSNEQFF. For the CDR3, the DNA is TGTGCCAGCAGCCCGAGGACTGGAAGCAATGAGCAGTTCTTC.